This record looks at one TCR beta chain sequence and its context. Antigen unknown. This entry belongs to a study of T-cell memory formation after mild COVID-19. General study findings and limits: Specificity for SARS-CoV-2 was not confirmed among the second-wave clones peaking on day 37.

TCRdb reprocessed the 5' RACE reads with MiXCR, giving one entry per CDR3 protein. Of 390,000 or so distinct CDR3 sequences in the sample, 15% to 20% were seen once. Germline loops: CDR1 SGDLS, CDR2 YYNGEE. This CDR3 region has 13 residues. V lost 0 bases, J lost 8 bases, and 8 bases lay in between. The chain has TRBV9 and TRBJ1-4; D is ambiguous. This clonotype was sampled from a man aged 18 to 30 who had mild COVID-19 (a few samples of this study predate the infection). Cell type and time point are not known. The sequenced sample was PBMCs or a T cell subset sorted from them (not recorded which). This CDR3 reads CASSVGVEEKLFF. CDR3 in DNA: TGTGCCAGCAGCGTAGGAGTAGAGGAAAAACTGTTTTTT. Combining the CDR3 with reference TRBV9 and TRBJ1-4 gives the whole variable domain DSGVTQTPKHLITATGQRVTLRCSPRSGDLSVYWYQQSLDQGLQFLIQYYNGEERAKGNILERFSAQQFPDLHSELNLSSLELGDSALYFCASSVGVEEKLFFGSGTQLSVL.